The sequence of this T cell receptor beta chain was determined in a study of blood T cells in healthy people across ages. This clonotype was seen at least ten times. Antigen: not known. Each sample gave at least 7 million isolated PBMCs. A second PCR, run for roughly 7 to 12 cycles, used a sample-barcoded 5' primer plus a J-beta primer mix. A template-switch adaptor that had 12 random nucleotides put a tag on each cDNA molecule. Using its own MiXCR run on the 5' RACE reads, TCRdb lists one record per CDR3 protein. The sample lists over 550,000 distinct CDR3 sequences; approximately 30% were seen once. Points from the study as a whole: While age rose, TCR beta diversity per million T cells dropped in a roughly linear way. Because donor CMV status was unknown, expanded clonotype changes were possibly confounded.

The sequence was collected from an elderly woman in good health. The sequenced sample was blood.

For the CDR3, the DNA is TGTGCCAGCAGCGCCGGACCAAGGGCCCACAATGAGCAGTTCTTC. Amino acid sequence: CASSAGPRAHNEQFF. This chain uses TRBV9 with TRBJ2-1, with D unresolved. Looked up from germline, CDR1 is SGDLS and CDR2 is YYNGEE. The CDR3 totals 15 residues. The ends were cut back, 3 bases at V and 5 bases at J, with 15 bases in the middle.